This T cell receptor (beta chain) stems from a study of molecular identifiers for immune sequencing clone quantification. TCRdb re-derived calls from the PCR reads in MiXCR, one entry per CDR3 protein. This repertoire shows hundreds of thousands of distinct CDR3 sequences, roughly 27% found once; its top ten account for about 0.78%. Germline CDR1 and CDR2: SGDLS and YYNGEE. This CDR3 region has 15 residues. V lost 4 bases and J 5 bases, leaving 16 bases between the germline ends. V usage is TRBV9 and J usage is TRBJ2-1; D remains unclear. The sample was naive CD8+ T cells from blood, with Jurkat cell RNA spiked in. The subset was: FACS-sorted CD8+CD4-CCR7+CD45RA+ naive T cells. The clonotype was recovered from a human donor in good health. Some libraries in this study had Jurkat cell RNA spiked in. CDR3 sequence: CASSPSFGFHNEQFF. CDR3 coding DNA: TGTGCCAGCAGCCCTAGTTTTGGCTTTCACAATGAGCAGTTCTTC.